One sample yielded the 3 T cell receptor beta chains listed below, sequenced in a study of T-cell memory formation after mild COVID-19. From the 5' RACE reads, TCRdb called clonotypes with MiXCR, one entry per CDR3 protein. The top ten clones hold approximately 13% of a sample with about 470,000 distinct CDR3 sequences, around 25% of them seen once. Material for sequencing was PBMCs or a T cell subset sorted from them (not recorded which). The source is an adult woman who had mild COVID-19 (a few samples of this study predate the infection). Cell type and time point are not known.

The chain couples TRBV5-1 to TRBJ2-1; no clear D gene. This CDR3 comprises 14 residues. The V and J ends lost 0 bases and 5 bases respectively, with 9 bases between them. Looked up from germline, CDR1 is SGHRS and CDR2 is YFSETQ. The CDR3 here is CASSLAWADNEQFF. In DNA, the CDR3 is TGCGCCAGCAGCTTGGCATGGGCAGACAATGAGCAGTTCTTC. The full variable domain, in which reference TRBV5-1 and TRBJ2-1 provide the parts outside the CDR3, is KAGVTQTPRYLIKTRGQQVTLSCSPISGHRSVSWYQQTPGQGLQFLFEYFSETQRNKGNFPGRFSGRQFSNSRSEMNVSTLELGDSALYLCASSLAWADNEQFFGPGTRLTVL.

This clonotype was found a few times. The chain's CDR3 is CAWESPVTASTDTQYF. Here the CDR3 DNA reads TGTGCCTGGGAGAGCCCGGTGACAGCTAGCACAGATACGCAGTATTTT. The chain recombines TRBV30 with TRBJ2-3, with D perhaps matching TRBD1 (5 bases). Trimming shortened V by 5 bases and J by 0 bases, and 18 bases separated the two germline ends. The germline CDR1 and CDR2 sequences are GTSNPN and SVGIG (reference sequence). The CDR3 consists of 16 residues.

J is TRBJ2-2 and V is TRBV7-3; 9 nucleotides align to TRBD2. The V gene end was trimmed by 1 base and the J gene end by 8 bases; junction bases not matched to a gene: 8. The CDR3 has 16 amino acids. Germline V gene lookup returns CDR1 SGHTA and CDR2 FQGTGA. CDR3 region: CASSLMASGNVGELFF. The CDR3 DNA sequence: TGTGCCAGCAGCTTAATGGCTAGCGGGAATGTGGGGGAGCTGTTTTTT.